This T cell receptor beta chain came from a study of cytomegalovirus exposure and HLA in healthy donors. As to this clone: What it binds is not known.

General observations from the study: It was confirmed in vitro that a few of the CMV-associated chains were specific for CMV antigens. TCR clusters originating in the first cohort tended to co-occur in the 120 validation repertoires, according to a later analysis. Some public TCRs appeared in many individuals, while most sequences were rare. Reported performance of the classifier showed diagnosis of cytomegalovirus status with high specificity and sensitivity.

Germline CDR1 is DFQATT and CDR2 is SNEGSKA (reference sequence). This CDR3 is 10 amino acids long. V lost 6 bases, J lost 3 bases, and 4 bases lay in between. Measured with immunoSEQ multiplex PCR; TCRdb has only the in-frame clones, and not every one. The table lists approximately 98,000 clones, 95% of them singletons, with 0.67% in the top ten. This rearrangement joins TRBV20-1 to TRBJ2-3; D ambiguous. The sequencing sample was made of PBMCs. The origin of this receptor is a woman younger than 35 in good health and CMV-seronegative. The chain's CDR3 is CSAQTDTQYF. The DNA of the CDR3 is TGCAGTGCCCAAACAGATACGCAGTATTTT.